A selection of T cell receptor beta chains follows, all from one sample in a study of cytotoxic CD8 clonotypes in ibrutinib-treated CLL. Assay used: immunoSEQ multiplex PCR; TCRdb lists only in-frame clones, some missing. The sample consists of a few hundred thousand clones, roughly 70% of them appearing once. Sequenced here: PBMCs, sampled after 24 months of ibrutinib treatment. The receptors were sampled from a human donor with chronic lymphocytic leukemia. CDR3s include the opening cysteine and the closing phenylalanine or tryptophan.

cdr3_aa	v_call
CASSPTGGDYGYTF	TRBV6-5
CASTRQGSNEKLFF	TRBV2
CASSVGPGQNIQYF	TRBV9
CAWNMGSRNQPQHF	TRBV30
CASSSDKNIQYF	TRBV6-6
CASSPPNRGYEQYF	TRBV28
CASSEPSLTAPGSEAFF	TRBV25-1
CASSQAGTSGTGGETQYF	TRBV4-2
CSGRTFPGYTF	TRBV20-1
CASSQGRDLYEQYF	TRBV4-3